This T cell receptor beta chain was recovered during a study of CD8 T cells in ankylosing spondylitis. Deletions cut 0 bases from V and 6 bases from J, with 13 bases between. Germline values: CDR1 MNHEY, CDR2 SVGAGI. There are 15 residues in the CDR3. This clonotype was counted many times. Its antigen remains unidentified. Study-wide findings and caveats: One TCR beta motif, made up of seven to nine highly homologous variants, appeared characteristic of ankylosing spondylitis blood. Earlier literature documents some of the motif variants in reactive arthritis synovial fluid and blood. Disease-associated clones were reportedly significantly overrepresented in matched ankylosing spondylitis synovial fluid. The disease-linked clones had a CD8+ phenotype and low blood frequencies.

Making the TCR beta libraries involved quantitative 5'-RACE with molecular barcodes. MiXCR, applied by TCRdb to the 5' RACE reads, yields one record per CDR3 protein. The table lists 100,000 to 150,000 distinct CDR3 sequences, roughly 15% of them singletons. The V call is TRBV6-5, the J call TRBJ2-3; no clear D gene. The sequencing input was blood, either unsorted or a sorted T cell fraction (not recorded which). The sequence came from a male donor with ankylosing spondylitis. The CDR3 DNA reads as TGTGCCAGCAGTTACTCTGGTCACCTAGGGGATACGCAGTATTTT. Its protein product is CASSYSGHLGDTQYF.